The rows below give T cell receptor beta chains drawn from one sample of a study of blood T cells in healthy people across ages. TCRdb re-called the 5' RACE reads through MiXCR, storing one row per CDR3 protein. The sample has around 990,000 distinct CDR3 sequences; roughly 24% are singletons. This sample was shared with a second study, whose subject was T cells of mothers and their children.

Sequenced material: blood. The receptors come from a girl aged 2 to 10 in good health. CDR3s include the opening cysteine and the closing phenylalanine or tryptophan. D genes are given only for firm matches. Clone size is given for some rows only: seen once, a few or many times, or a class if the clone is expanded.

j_call d_call clone_size v_call cdr3_aa cdr3_nt
TRBJ2-1 TRBD2 few TRBV20-1 CSARGGRASSYNEQFF TGCAGTGCTAGGGGGGGGAGGGCTAGCTCCTACAATGAGCAGTTCTTC
TRBJ1-2 NA few TRBV29-1 CSVELFGTLGYTF TGCAGCGTTGAATTGTTCGGGACACTTGGCTACACCTTC
TRBJ2-5 TRBD2 NA TRBV7-3 CASSSQAGGQETQYF TGTGCCAGCAGCTCCCAAGCGGGAGGGCAAGAGACCCAGTACTTC
TRBJ2-3 NA few TRBV29-1 CSAWVHTSTDTQYF TGCAGCGCGTGGGTCCATACTAGCACAGATACGCAGTATTTT
TRBJ1-1 NA NA TRBV18 CASSEDLNTEAFF TGTGCCAGCTCAGAGGACCTGAACACTGAAGCTTTCTTT
TRBJ2-7 TRBD2 NA TRBV10-3 CAISESTSGRAYEQYF TGTGCCATCAGTGAGTCAACTAGCGGGAGAGCCTACGAGCAGTACTTC
TRBJ2-1 NA NA TRBV27 CASSLYAPLQVSYNEQFF TGTGCCAGCAGTTTATATGCCCCACTGCAGGTTTCCTACAATGAGCAGTTCTTC
TRBJ2-5 TRBD1 few TRBV20-1 CSARTPRLQGAGETQYF TGCAGTGCTCGTACACCCAGACTACAGGGGGCAGGGGAGACCCAGTACTTC
TRBJ1-2 NA NA TRBV7-8 CASSLETNNYGYTF TGTGCCAGCAGCTTAGAGACCAATAACTATGGCTACACCTTC
TRBJ1-2 NA NA TRBV12-3/TRBV12-4 CASSWAPNYGYTF TGTGCCAGCAGCTGGGCTCCTAACTATGGCTACACCTTC
TRBJ2-1 NA many TRBV7-2 CASRQSSYNEQFF TGTGCCAGCAGACAGTCCTCCTACAATGAGCAGTTCTTC
TRBJ1-4 TRBD1 few TRBV19 CASSQGGTYNEKLFF TGTGCCAGCAGCCAGGGGGGCACCTATAATGAAAAACTGTTTTTT
TRBJ1-2 NA few TRBV13 CASSSRGDYGYTF TGCGCCAGCAGTTCTAGGGGCGACTATGGCTACACCTTC
TRBJ1-4 NA NA TRBV6-5 CASSFGAGLEKLFF TGTGCCAGCAGTTTCGGGGCGGGTTTGGAAAAACTGTTTTTT
TRBJ2-1 TRBD2 few TRBV7-9 CASSPPLLAGPTKGQFF TGTGCCAGCAGCCCCCCTTTACTAGCGGGGCCTACCAAAGGGCAGTTCTTC
TRBJ1-1 NA NA TRBV24-1 CAPLHRDVGAFF TGTGCCCCCCTCCACAGGGACGTCGGGGCTTTCTTT
TRBJ2-1 NA NA TRBV12-3/TRBV12-4 CASSSPDLTGAVLNEQFF TGTGCCAGCAGTTCACCCGATTTAACGGGGGCAGTACTCAATGAGCAGTTCTTC
TRBJ2-7 NA few TRBV15 CATSRSDYSYEQYF TGTGCCACCAGCAGATCTGACTACTCCTACGAGCAGTACTTC
TRBJ2-3 TRBD1 NA TRBV12-3/TRBV12-4 CASSFSGTGADTQYF TGTGCCAGCAGTTTTTCCGGGACAGGGGCAGATACGCAGTATTTT
TRBJ2-2 TRBD2 NA TRBV6-1 CASSPGLAGGYRTGELFF TGTGCCAGCAGCCCCGGTCTAGCGGGAGGCTATCGCACCGGGGAGCTGTTTTTT
TRBJ1-3 NA NA TRBV25-1 CASSDFSVGNTIYF TGTGCCAGCAGTGATTTTTCCGTCGGAAACACCATATATTTT
TRBJ2-7 NA NA TRBV20-1 CSASASRDEQYF TGCAGTGCTAGTGCGTCAAGGGACGAGCAGTACTTC
TRBJ1-1 TRBD1 few TRBV6-6 CASSYPGQGAFF TGTGCCAGCAGTTACCCCGGACAGGGGGCTTTCTTT
TRBJ2-3 TRBD2 NA TRBV2 CASRASTGLAVTDTQYF TGTGCCAGCAGAGCCTCCACGGGACTAGCGGTCACAGATACGCAGTATTTT
TRBJ1-1 NA NA TRBV7-2 CASSLIEGFTEAFF TGTGCCAGCAGCTTAATTGAGGGTTTCACTGAAGCTTTCTTT
TRBJ2-1 NA NA TRBV12-3/TRBV12-4 CASTRGTLYNEQFF TGTGCCAGCACCCGCGGGACCCTATACAATGAGCAGTTCTTC
TRBJ2-7 NA many TRBV29-1 CSVEKGEGGTYEQYF TGCAGCGTTGAAAAGGGGGAAGGAGGGACCTACGAGCAGTACTTC
TRBJ2-7 TRBD2 NA TRBV14 CASSQLGLAGHYEQYF TGTGCCAGCAGCCAACTAGGACTAGCGGGGCACTACGAGCAGTACTTC
TRBJ2-3 NA few TRBV4-3 CASSPDSFTDTQYF TGCGCCAGCAGCCCGGACTCTTTCACAGATACGCAGTATTTT
TRBJ2-1 NA few TRBV5-1 CASSRRDGNEQFF TGCGCCAGCAGCCGTAGGGACGGCAATGAGCAGTTCTTC
TRBJ1-3 TRBD1 NA TRBV19 CATTGRNTIYF TGTGCCACGACAGGGAGGAACACCATATATTTT
TRBJ2-5 NA once TRBV20-1 CSARDVQETQYF TGCAGTGCTAGAGATGTCCAAGAGACCCAGTACTTC
TRBJ2-7 TRBD2 few TRBV20-1 CSARQGLSYEQYF TGCAGTGCTCGGCAGGGACTATCCTACGAGCAGTACTTC
TRBJ2-7 TRBD1 NA TRBV7-9 CASSLQQGNYEQYF TGTGCCAGCAGCTTACAACAGGGGAACTACGAGCAGTACTTC
TRBJ2-2 NA NA TRBV7-7 CASSLNPGAGELFF TGTGCTAGCAGCCTCAATCCCGGGGCCGGGGAGCTGTTTTTT
TRBJ2-1 NA NA TRBV7-6 CASSSDPQGPEQFF TGTGCCAGCAGCTCCGATCCACAGGGCCCTGAGCAGTTCTTC
TRBJ2-5 TRBD1 few TRBV5-1 CASSPDRGVWETQYF TGCGCCAGCAGCCCTGACAGGGGTGTGTGGGAGACCCAGTACTTC
TRBJ2-7 TRBD1 NA TRBV19 CASNIWTGMTDEQYF TGTGCCAGCAACATATGGACAGGGATGACGGATGAGCAGTACTTC
TRBJ2-1 NA few TRBV24-1 CATSDLQAGTEQFF TGTGCCACCAGTGATTTGCAGGCAGGGACTGAGCAGTTCTTC
TRBJ2-1 NA once TRBV18 CASSPSVRGNSYNEQFF TGTGCCAGCTCACCTTCAGTCCGGGGGAACTCCTACAATGAGCAGTTCTTC
TRBJ1-6 NA NA TRBV28 CASSWTEGSPLHF TGTGCCAGCAGCTGGACAGAAGGGTCACCCCTCCACTTT
TRBJ2-1 TRBD2 NA TRBV7-3 CASSLRVRGEGEQFF TGTGCCAGCAGCTTAAGGGTTCGGGGGGAAGGTGAGCAGTTCTTC
TRBJ2-5 TRBD2 few TRBV20-1 CSARDGTSGGIETQYF TGCAGTGCTAGAGATGGGACTAGCGGGGGGATAGAGACCCAGTACTTC
TRBJ1-3 NA few TRBV4-2 CASSQERLSTGNTIHF TGTGCCAGCAGCCAAGAACGTCTAAGTACTGGAAACACCATACATTTT
TRBJ2-7 NA few TRBV29-1 CSVVGKTYEQYF TGCAGCGTTGTAGGGAAAACCTACGAGCAGTACTTC
TRBJ2-2 NA NA TRBV7-2 CASSTLAAFDTGELFF TGTGCCAGCAGCACTTTAGCGGCTTTTGACACCGGGGAGCTGTTTTTT
TRBJ1-1 NA few TRBV18 CASSPPMNTPGTEAFF TGTGCCAGCTCACCACCAATGAACACGCCGGGCACTGAAGCTTTCTTT
TRBJ1-4 NA NA TRBV6-6 CASSYPWGVGEKLFF TGTGCCAGCAGTTACCCCTGGGGAGTGGGTGAAAAACTGTTTTTT
TRBJ2-1 NA NA TRBV27 CASTLGTGHLFF TGTGCCAGCACCCTAGGGACGGGGCATCTGTTCTTC
TRBJ1-5 TRBD1 NA TRBV28 CASRDTGGRQPQHF TGTGCCAGCAGGGATACAGGGGGGCGACAGCCCCAGCATTTT
TRBJ2-4 TRBD1 NA TRBV5-1 CASSQGTGQDKNIQYF TGCGCCAGCAGCCAAGGGACAGGCCAGGACAAAAACATTCAGTACTTC
TRBJ1-1 NA NA TRBV29-1 CSPQIRTEAFF TGCAGCCCCCAAATCAGGACTGAAGCTTTCTTT
TRBJ1-3 TRBD1 NA TRBV9 CASSVSGQGAGNTIYF TGTGCCAGCAGCGTATCGGGACAGGGGGCTGGAAACACCATATATTTT
TRBJ2-1 NA few TRBV20-1 CSARSGAGPGDEQFF TGCAGTGCTAGATCTGGGGCAGGCCCTGGGGATGAGCAGTTCTTC